One sample yielded the 32 T cell receptor beta chains listed below, sequenced in a study of OX40 agonist ivuxolimab in advanced cancers. Measured with immunoSEQ multiplex PCR; TCRdb has only the in-frame clones, and not every one. The sample includes some 46,000 clones, roughly 90% of them seen just once. Sequencing was performed on CD4+ or CD8+ T cells sorted from blood, taken in a trial of the OX40 agonist ivuxolimab. The receptors derive from an adult with an advanced solid tumor such as melanoma, head and neck, liver or kidney cancer.

V and J are TRBV4-1 and TRBJ1-5; a possible D gene is TRBD1 (6 bases). CDR3 length equals 15 residues. The V end was cut by 0 bases, the J end by 4 bases, with 10 bases between. CDR1 is MGHRA and CDR2 is YSYEKL in the germline V gene. DNA of the CDR3: TGCGCCAGCAGCCAAGAAGGACAGAAAAATCAGCCCCAGCATTTT. This translates into CASSQEGQKNQPQHF.

This chain joins TRBV29-1 and TRBJ2-1; 8 bases agree with TRBD2. Germline V CDR1 and CDR2: SQVTM, ANQGSEA. This CDR3 is 13 amino acids long. V lost 8 bases and J lost 2; bases outside the gene matches: 5. CDR3 protein: CSLSGSAYNEQFF. CDR3 coding DNA: TGCAGCCTAAGCGGGAGCGCCTACAATGAGCAGTTCTTC.

This clone has only one observation. The chain combines TRBV29-1 with TRBJ2-2, with D hard to call. CDR3 length equals 13 residues. Germline CDR1 reads SQVTM; CDR2 reads ANQGSEA. V gave up 6 bases and J gave up 3 bases, with 11 bases separating them. CDR3 amino acids: CSVPLIYTGELFF. CDR3 bases: TGCAGCGTCCCTCTGATTTACACCGGGGAGCTGTTTTTT.

The rearrangement joins TRBV9 to TRBJ1-2, with 8 nucleotides matching TRBD1. The V and J ends lost 6 bases and 4 bases, in that order; junction bases with no gene match: 20. This CDR3 spans 18 amino acids. Per the germline V gene, CDR1 is SGDLS and CDR2 is YYNGEE. As DNA, the CDR3 is TGTGCCAGCAATCCGAGTATAGGTGGACAGGGTTCCATCTATGGCTACACCTTC. Translation gives CASNPSIGGQGSIYGYTF.

This chain connects TRBV19 to TRBJ1-2; weak D call: TRBD1 (5 bases). In germline, CDR1 is LNHDA, CDR2 SQIVND (reference sequence). V dropped 7 bases and J dropped 8 bases, with 8 bases sitting between them. There are 10 residues in the CDR3. Here the CDR3 reads CASKGDGYTF. The CDR3 DNA follows: TGTGCCAGTAAAGGGGACGGCTACACCTTC.

V is TRBV7-8 and J is TRBJ1-2; 7 bases line up with TRBD1. CDR1 and CDR2 from the germline V gene are SGHVS and FQNEAQ. CDR3 size: 16 residues. V lost 0 bases to trimming and J lost 4 bases; unmatched junction nucleotides: 8. The CDR3 here is CASSLAAGGDFYGYTF. The CDR3 region has the DNA TGTGCCAGCAGCTTAGCGGCAGGGGGAGATTTCTATGGCTACACCTTC.

The chain joins TRBV6-5 to TRBJ2-1, with D possibly being TRBD2 (5 bases). The length of the CDR3 is 13 residues. V lost 2 bases and J 5 bases, leaving 7 bases between the germline ends. CDR1 is MNHEY, CDR2 SVGAGI, per germline. DNA of the CDR3: TGTGCCAGCAGTTACGGACTCCACAATGAGCAGTTCTTC. Translating it yields CASSYGLHNEQFF.

This clone appeared a single time. The chain employs TRBV9 and TRBJ2-1; 12 nucleotides align to TRBD2. This CDR3 comprises 15 residues. The junction had 4 bases not matched to a gene; V was cut back by 3 bases and J by 6 bases. Per germline, CDR1 SGDLS and CDR2 YYNGEE. The CDR3 bases are TGTGCCAGCAGCGCACGACTAGCGGGGGCCAATGAGCAGTTCTTC. Translated: CASSARLAGANEQFF.

The CDR3 protein is CASSITGGGYGYTF. DNA of the CDR3: TGTGCCAGCAGTATAACAGGGGGCGGCTATGGCTACACCTTC. This chain joins TRBV27 and TRBJ1-2; 9 bases match TRBD1. The germline V gene encodes CDR1 MNHEY and CDR2 SMNVEV (reference sequence). The CDR3 has 14 residues. The ends lost 5 bases at V and 4 bases at J; junction bases unmatched: 5.

The rearrangement links TRBV9 to TRBJ1-3; D may be TRBD1 (5 bases). Trimming pared 4 bases from V and 1 base from J, leaving 9 bases between. The CDR3 covers 14 residues. The germline V gene has CDR1 SGDLS and CDR2 YYNGEE. CDR3 nucleotide sequence: TGTGCCAGCAGCCCCGGGGGGTCTGGAAACACCATATATTTT. This gives the protein CASSPGGSGNTIYF.

The chain couples TRBV9 to TRBJ2-2, with TRBD1 as a possible D gene (7 bases). CDR1 is SGDLS, CDR2 YYNGEE, per germline. Deletions cut 4 bases from V and 2 bases from J, with 21 bases between. CDR3 size: 18 residues. The chain's CDR3 is CASSIRGGGGINTGELFF. In DNA form, the CDR3 reads TGTGCCAGCAGCATCCGAGGGGGCGGCGGGATCAACACCGGGGAGCTGTTTTTT. Full variable domain (missing parts from reference TRBV9 and TRBJ2-2): DSGVTQTPKHLITATGQRVTLRCSPRSGDLSVYWYQQSLDQGLQFLIQYYNGEERAKGNILERFSAQQFPDLHSELNLSSLELGDSALYFCASSIRGGGGINTGELFFGEGSRLTVL.

This chain uses TRBV10-3 with TRBJ2-1; D gene unclear. The germline CDR1 and CDR2 sequences are ENHRY and SYGVKD. This CDR3 region has 13 residues. Between the trimmed V and J ends, which lost 3 bases and 8 bases, there was a span of 11 bases. The CDR3: CAISEYEADEQFF. DNA for the CDR3: TGTGCCATCAGTGAATACGAGGCCGATGAGCAGTTCTTC.

V and J are TRBV27 and TRBJ2-1, with 12 nucleotides matching TRBD1. This CDR3 spans 15 amino acids. Trimming at V came to 6 bases and at J to 7 bases, leaving 7 bases not matched to a gene. Germline CDR1 is MNHEY and CDR2 is SMNVEV (reference sequence). CDR3 protein: CASSPGQGAGNEQFF. The CDR3 DNA sequence: TGTGCCAGCAGCCCGGGACAGGGGGCGGGTAATGAGCAGTTCTTC.

The chain is built from TRBV4-2 and TRBJ2-1, with 8 bases lining up with TRBD2. CDR1 and CDR2 (germline): LGHNA, YNFKEQ. This CDR3 has 19 residues. The ends lost 2 bases at V and 2 bases at J; junction bases unmatched: 14. CDR3 sequence reads: CASSQPTPLAGYAYNEQFF. As DNA, the CDR3 is TGTGCCAGCAGCCAACCCACCCCTTTAGCGGGATACGCCTACAATGAGCAGTTCTTC.

This chain uses TRBV19 with TRBJ2-6; D call uncertain. The CDR3 sequence is 13 residues long. Trimming left V 9 bases short and J 4 bases short, with 10 bases between. Germline CDR1 is LNHDA and CDR2 is SQIVND (reference sequence). The CDR3 region has the DNA TGTGCCAGCTGGCGCCCCGGGGCCAACGTCCTGACTTTC. It translates to CASWRPGANVLTF.

The chain combines TRBV10-3 with TRBJ2-5; 8 bases are a match to TRBD1. Germline CDR1 reads ENHRY; CDR2 reads SYGVKD. The CDR3 sequence is 14 residues long. With V trimmed by 8 bases and J by 5 bases, 10 bases remained unmatched. For the CDR3, the DNA is TGTGCCATCGACAGGGGTGGCTTTGGGGAGACCCAGTACTTC. Translated, it gives CAIDRGGFGETQYF.

The rearrangement uses TRBV5-8 and TRBJ1-2, with D unresolved. CDR3 length equals 14 residues. Germline assignment: CDR1 SGHTS and CDR2 YDEGEE. The V end lost 4 bases, the J end lost 8 bases, and 18 bases lay between the germline ends. The DNA for the CDR3 is TGTGCCAGCAGCCCGACACTTCGCGTTCGAGGCTACACCTTC. This translates into CASSPTLRVRGYTF.

The chain joins TRBV11-1 to TRBJ2-3, with TRBD2 matching 11 bases. V lost 3 bases and J lost 4; bases outside the gene matches: 0. The CDR3 spans 14 residues. Germline CDR1 reads SGHAT; CDR2 reads FQDESV (reference sequence). Here the CDR3 DNA reads TGTGCCAGCAGCTTTAGCGGGGGGGCAGATACGCAGTATTTT. Amino acids: CASSFSGGADTQYF.

The rearrangement joins TRBV19 to TRBJ2-1, with 7 bases that match TRBD1. Germline CDR1 is LNHDA and CDR2 is SQIVND (reference sequence). This CDR3 is 15 amino acids long. V lost 5 bases and J lost 4; bases outside the gene matches: 8. The CDR3 here is CASSHGTVFYNEQFF. CDR3 nucleotide sequence: TGTGCCAGTAGTCATGGGACAGTATTTTACAATGAGCAGTTCTTC.

The V gene is TRBV5-8, the J gene TRBJ2-3; 14 bases align to TRBD2. Germline assignment: CDR1 SGHTS and CDR2 YDEGEE. The ends lost 0 bases at V and 5 bases at J; junction bases unmatched: 2. The CDR3 totals 16 residues. The DNA of the CDR3 is TGTGCCAGCAGCTTGGGACTAGCGGGGGGGGAAGATACGCAGTATTTT. This translates into CASSLGLAGGEDTQYF.

This chain joins TRBV13 and TRBJ2-3; 9 bases map to TRBD2. V lost 3 bases, J lost 1 base, and 2 bases stayed unmatched. The CDR3 is 15 amino acids. CDR1 and CDR2 from the germline V gene are PRHDT and FYEKMQ (reference sequence). The CDR3 reads CASSFRLAGTDTQYF. CDR3 coding DNA: TGTGCCAGCAGCTTTCGACTAGCGGGCACAGATACGCAGTATTTT.

This rearrangement joins TRBV9 to TRBJ2-1; unclear D gene. Germline CDR1 and CDR2: SGDLS and YYNGEE. The CDR3 is 14 residues long. V was trimmed by 4 bases and J by 1 base, leaving 9 bases between them. The CDR3 loop is CASSPPRSYNEQFF. Here the CDR3 DNA reads TGTGCCAGCAGCCCTCCGAGGTCCTACAATGAGCAGTTCTTC.

The rearrangement uses TRBV6-5 and TRBJ1-4; 10 nucleotides align to TRBD1. Trimming at V came to 3 bases and at J to 8 bases, leaving 9 bases not matched to a gene. Germline CDR1 reads MNHEY; CDR2 reads SVGAGI. The CDR3 runs 16 residues. CDR3 DNA: TGTGCCAGCAGTTATTGGGGGGACAGGGGTGAAGAAAAACTGTTTTTT. Amino acid sequence: CASSYWGDRGEEKLFF.

The table lists this clone with a count of one. J is TRBJ1-1 and V is TRBV19, with 10 bases aligning to TRBD1. CDR3 length: 16 amino acids. CDR1 LNHDA and CDR2 SQIVND come from the germline V gene (reference sequence). The junction had 8 bases not matched to a gene; V was cut back by 3 bases and J by 4 bases. CDR3 sequence (DNA): TGTGCCAGTAGTATCCATTCGGACAGGGGGATCACTGAAGCTTTCTTT. It is translated as CASSIHSDRGITEAFF.

The chain has TRBV4-1 and TRBJ1-1, with D maybe TRBD1 (6 bases). The CDR3 runs 15 residues. V was trimmed by 4 bases and J by 0 bases, leaving 12 bases between them. Germline-derived CDR1 and CDR2 are MGHRA and YSYEKL. In DNA form, the CDR3 reads TGCGCCAGCAGCCCGGGACAAATATTGAACACTGAAGCTTTCTTT. This translates into CASSPGQILNTEAFF.

The chain has TRBV6-1 and TRBJ2-4; D possibly corresponds to TRBD1 (6 bases). In germline, CDR1 is MNHNS, CDR2 SASEGT. V dropped 3 bases and J dropped 0 bases, with 12 bases sitting between them. CDR3 length: 16 amino acids. CDR3 sequence: CASSDWTERAKNIQYF. The CDR3, as DNA: TGTGCCAGCAGTGACTGGACAGAGAGAGCCAAAAACATTCAGTACTTC.

This sequence joins TRBV9 and TRBJ2-3; 8 nucleotides line up with TRBD1. V was pared by 2 bases and J by 3 bases, with 8 bases of the junction left unmatched. Germline V gives CDR1 SGDLS, CDR2 YYNGEE. CDR3 length equals 16 residues. CDR3 coding DNA: TGTGCCAGCAGCGTTTCAGGGGGCTTTAGTACAGATACGCAGTATTTT. Translation: CASSVSGGFSTDTQYF. Complete variable domain (other parts from reference TRBV9 and TRBJ2-3): DSGVTQTPKHLITATGQRVTLRCSPRSGDLSVYWYQQSLDQGLQFLIQYYNGEERAKGNILERFSAQQFPDLHSELNLSSLELGDSALYFCASSVSGGFSTDTQYFGPGTRLTVL.

This clone was counted a few times. This chain uses TRBV4-1 with TRBJ1-2, with 7 bases matching TRBD1. J lost 7 bases, V lost 0 bases, and 8 bases had no gene match. Germline CDR1 is MGHRA and CDR2 is YSYEKL. The CDR3 has 15 residues. CDR3 nucleotide sequence: TGCGCCAGCAGCCAAGAGTCGACAGGGCTGGCTGGCTACACCTTC. It specifies CASSQESTGLAGYTF.

V gene TRBV27 combines with J gene TRBJ2-1; no firm D call. The length of the CDR3 is 12 residues. Trimming shortened V by 3 bases and J by 1 base, and 1 base separated the two germline ends. Germline CDR1 reads MNHEY; CDR2 reads SMNVEV (reference sequence). The CDR3 nucleotides are TGTGCCAGCAGTTTGTCCTACAATGAGCAGTTCTTC. Encoded protein: CASSLSYNEQFF.

The chain is built from TRBV6-5 and TRBJ2-5; no definite D call. Germline V gives CDR1 MNHEY, CDR2 SVGAGI. Trimming pared 7 bases from V and 2 bases from J, leaving 8 bases between. This CDR3 spans 12 amino acids. Here the CDR3 DNA reads TGTGCCAGCATAAGCGAACAAGAGACCCAGTACTTC. Amino acid sequence: CASISEQETQYF.

This chain joins TRBV6-5 and TRBJ1-5; D is uncertain. The V end was cut by 2 bases, the J end by 11 bases, with 19 bases between. This CDR3 region has 15 residues. Germline V lookup: CDR1 MNHEY, CDR2 SVGAGI. Here the CDR3 reads CASSYVSFTASAQHF. The CDR3 DNA follows: TGTGCCAGCAGTTACGTATCATTTACTGCATCGGCCCAGCATTTT.

The gene calls are TRBV30 and TRBJ2-3; D unresolved. Deletions cut 0 bases from V and 0 bases from J, with 10 bases between. Germline V lookup: CDR1 GTSNPN, CDR2 SVGIG (reference sequence). The CDR3 extends over 15 amino acids. The DNA for the CDR3 is TGTGCCTGGAGTGTACTTGGCTTTAGCACAGATACGCAGTATTTT. Its translation is CAWSVLGFSTDTQYF.